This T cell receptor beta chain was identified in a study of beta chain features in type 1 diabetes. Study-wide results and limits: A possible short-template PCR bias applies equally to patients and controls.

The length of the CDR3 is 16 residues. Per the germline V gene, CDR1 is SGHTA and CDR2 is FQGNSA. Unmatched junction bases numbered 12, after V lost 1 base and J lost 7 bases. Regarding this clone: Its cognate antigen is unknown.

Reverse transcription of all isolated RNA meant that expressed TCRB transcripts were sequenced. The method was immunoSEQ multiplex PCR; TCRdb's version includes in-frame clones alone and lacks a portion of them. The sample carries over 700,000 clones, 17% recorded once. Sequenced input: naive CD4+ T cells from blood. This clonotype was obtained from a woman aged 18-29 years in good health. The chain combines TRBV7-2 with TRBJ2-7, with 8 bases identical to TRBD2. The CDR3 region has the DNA TGTGCCAGCAGCTTAGGGGCTAGCGGGCGTAATCTGGAGCAGTACTTC. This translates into CASSLGASGRNLEQYF.